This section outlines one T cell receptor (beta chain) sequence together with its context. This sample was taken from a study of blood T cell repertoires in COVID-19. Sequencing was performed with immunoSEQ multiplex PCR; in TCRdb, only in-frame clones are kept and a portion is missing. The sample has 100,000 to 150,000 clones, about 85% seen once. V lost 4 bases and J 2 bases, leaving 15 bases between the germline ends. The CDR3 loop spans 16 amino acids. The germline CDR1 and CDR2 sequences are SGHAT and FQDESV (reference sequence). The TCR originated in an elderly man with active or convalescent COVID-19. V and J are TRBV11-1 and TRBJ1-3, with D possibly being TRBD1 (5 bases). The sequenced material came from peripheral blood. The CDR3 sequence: CASSYALRAAGNTIYF. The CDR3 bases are TGTGCCAGCAGCTACGCGCTCAGGGCGGCTGGAAACACCATATATTTT.